Many counts were recorded for the clone carrying this T cell receptor (beta chain). Its target is unknown. The authors diagnosed from clinical symptoms, serum thyroxine, TRAb, thyroid ultrasound and orbital computed tomography. The data stem from a study of Graves' ophthalmopathy and Graves' hyperthyroidism. Overall study results and limits: Blood shared most expanded thyroid clonotypes above 0.001 frequency.

V shed 6 bases and J shed 2 bases, with 3 bases lying between them. The CDR3 loop spans 11 amino acids. Germline V gene data show CDR1 as SGHTA and CDR2 as FQGNSA. Scientists amplified the TCR beta CDR3 regions from RNA transcripts. HTBI-primed RT-PCR formed the first round, and a multiplex PCR formed the second. TCRdb reprocessed the multiplex PCR reads with MiXCR, giving one entry per CDR3 protein. This sample has around 50,000 distinct CDR3 sequences, with 50% found just once. The J gene is TRBJ2-3, the V gene TRBV7-2; D gene uncertain. Material: peripheral blood. This TCR was sampled from an adult man with Graves' ophthalmopathy. CDR3 residues: CASRYTDTQYF. In DNA form, the CDR3 reads TGTGCCAGCAGGTACACAGATACGCAGTATTTT.